Listed below are T cell receptor beta chains from one sample, sequenced in a study of blood T cells in healthy people across ages. Each CDR3 protein gets one entry after TCRdb re-called the 5' RACE reads with MiXCR. The table lists 550,000 to 750,000 distinct CDR3 sequences, roughly 21% of them singletons, with roughly 3.6% in the top ten. The sequenced material came from blood. Receptors originate from a man aged 65 to 85 in good health. The CDR3 runs from the conserved cysteine through the conserved F or W. The D gene is left open where the match is weak. Clone size is not always given. Where it is, it says once, few, many or a class for expanded clones.

TRBD2,few,TRBV5-6,TRBJ2-3,TGTGCCAGCAGCTTGCCTACTAGCGCAGATACGCAGTATTTT,CASSLPTSADTQYF
TRBD2,.,TRBV27,TRBJ2-3,TGTGCCAGCAGTTCATCGCGACTAGCGGGAGGCACAGATACGCAGTATTTT,CASSSSRLAGGTDTQYF
.,.,TRBV6-4,TRBJ2-1,TGTGCCAGCAGTGCCTTAGTCAGGAGTGAGCAGTTCTTC,CASSALVRSEQFF
.,.,TRBV4-1,TRBJ1-6,TGCGCCAGCAGTCCGAGACACGGGGGGCTCGGAGACTCCTATAATTCACCCCTCCACTTT,CASSPRHGGLGDSYNSPLHF
.,few,TRBV4-1,TRBJ2-7,TGCGCCAGCAGCCAGTGGGGCTCGCTCGAGCAGTACTTC,CASSQWGSLEQYF
.,.,TRBV10-3,TRBJ2-3,TGTGCCATCAGTGATGGGGGAGTCCAAACAGATACGCAGTATTTT,CAISDGGVQTDTQYF
.,many,TRBV12-3/TRBV12-4,TRBJ2-3,TGTGCCAGCAGTAACGGGAGTCAAATTACAGATACGCAGTATTTT,CASSNGSQITDTQYF
.,few,TRBV27,TRBJ1-2,TGTGCCAGCAGTTTACCATTGCAGCCACGGTATGGCTACACCTTC,CASSLPLQPRYGYTF
.,.,TRBV29-1,TRBJ2-4,TGCAGCGTTGAGTCTCGCCTAAACATTCAGTACTTC,CSVESRLNIQYF
.,.,TRBV15,TRBJ1-5,TGTGCCACCAGCAGCAGGGGTAATCAGCCCCAGCATTTT,CATSSRGNQPQHF
TRBD1,few,TRBV5-1,TRBJ2-1,TGCGCCAGCAGCTCAGGGGGAGAGTACAATGAGCAGTTCTTC,CASSSGGEYNEQFF
.,.,TRBV5-1,TRBJ2-1,TGCGCCTCCAGCGCAATCAATGAGCAGTTCTTC,CASSAINEQFF
TRBD2,few,TRBV7-8,TRBJ2-5,TGTGCCAGCAGCTTAGTCGGCGGGGGGATTCAAGAGACCCAGTACTTC,CASSLVGGGIQETQYF
.,.,TRBV7-9,TRBJ2-1,TGTGCCAGCAGCTTAGCACTAGATCCCGATGAGCAGTTCTTC,CASSLALDPDEQFF
.,.,TRBV4-2,TRBJ2-2,TGTGCCAGCAGCCAAGGTGTCACAGGAAGGACCGGGGAGCTGTTTTTT,CASSQGVTGRTGELFF
TRBD2,.,TRBV18,TRBJ2-1,TGTGCCAGCTCTCCACTAGCGGAGATTGACAATGAGCAGTTCTTC,CASSPLAEIDNEQFF
.,few,TRBV27,TRBJ2-7,TGTGCCAGCAGCCGCTTCGGACAAAGCTCCTACGAGCAGTACTTC,CASSRFGQSSYEQYF
TRBD2,.,TRBV7-9,TRBJ2-7,TGTGCCACCAAGCCTGTGGGGCTAGCGGGAGGACTCGAGCAGTACTTC,CATKPVGLAGGLEQYF
TRBD1,.,TRBV7-6,TRBJ1-1,TGTGCCAGCAGCTTGGGACAGGTGATGAACACTGAAGCTTTCTTT,CASSLGQVMNTEAFF
TRBD1,.,TRBV19,TRBJ1-2,TGTGCCAGTAGTATAGAGACAGGGGGAGACTATGGCTACACCTTC,CASSIETGGDYGYTF
TRBD1,.,TRBV20-1,TRBJ2-1,TGCAGTGCTACGGGACAGGGGTACAATGAGCAGTTCTTC,CSATGQGYNEQFF
TRBD1,.,TRBV7-9,TRBJ1-4,TGTGCCAGCAGTAGACCGGGACAGTCAAATGAAAAACTGTTTTTT,CASSRPGQSNEKLFF
TRBD2,few,TRBV5-1,TRBJ2-3,TGCGCCAGCAGCTTGGCCAGCGGGAGTTTCACAGATACGCAGTATTTT,CASSLASGSFTDTQYF
TRBD1,.,TRBV20-1,TRBJ1-2,TGCAGTGCTACCGGGACAGGGGGTGTGGACTATGGCTACACCTTC,CSATGTGGVDYGYTF
.,.,TRBV7-9,TRBJ2-5,TGTGCCAGCAGCTGGCCGTTGAGGGGGCAAGAGACCCAGTACTTC,CASSWPLRGQETQYF
.,.,TRBV6-2/TRBV6-3,TRBJ2-6,TGTGCCAGCGAGACGGGGGTCCCTGGGGCCAACGTCCTGACTTTC,CASETGVPGANVLTF
TRBD2,.,TRBV3-1,TRBJ2-4,TGTGCCAGCAGCGGCGGGAGTGTGAACATTCAGTACTTC,CASSGGSVNIQYF
TRBD2,.,TRBV2,TRBJ2-2,TGTGCCAGCAGTGAAATTGGACTAGCGGGAGGGCCGGTTGGCGGGGAGCTGTTTTTT,CASSEIGLAGGPVGGELFF
TRBD1,few,TRBV3-1,TRBJ2-4,TGTGCCAGCAGCGGATCCGCAGGGGGAACAGAAAACATTCAGTACTTC,CASSGSAGGTENIQYF
TRBD1,few,TRBV5-1,TRBJ1-6,TGCGCCAGCAGCGTTGGGGTGGACAGGGGGGCTAATTCACCCCTCCACTTT,CASSVGVDRGANSPLHF
.,.,TRBV10-3,TRBJ2-7,TGTGCCATCAGTGAGAGGCAGGGGACCTACGAGCAGTACTTC,CAISERQGTYEQYF
.,few,TRBV28,TRBJ2-5,TGTGCCAGCAGTTTATCTTCCGGGACCGGAGAGACCCAGTACTTC,CASSLSSGTGETQYF
.,many,TRBV14,TRBJ2-5,TGTGCCAGCAGCCAAGGTGTGACCCAGTACTTC,CASSQGVTQYF
.,.,TRBV12-3/TRBV12-4,TRBJ2-1,TGTGCCAGCAGCCAGGGTGGTCCCGCCTACAATGAGCAGTTCTTC,CASSQGGPAYNEQFF
.,.,TRBV5-6,TRBJ2-7,TGTGCCAGCAGCTCGTCTTGGGGACACCACTCCTACGAGCAGTACTTC,CASSSSWGHHSYEQYF